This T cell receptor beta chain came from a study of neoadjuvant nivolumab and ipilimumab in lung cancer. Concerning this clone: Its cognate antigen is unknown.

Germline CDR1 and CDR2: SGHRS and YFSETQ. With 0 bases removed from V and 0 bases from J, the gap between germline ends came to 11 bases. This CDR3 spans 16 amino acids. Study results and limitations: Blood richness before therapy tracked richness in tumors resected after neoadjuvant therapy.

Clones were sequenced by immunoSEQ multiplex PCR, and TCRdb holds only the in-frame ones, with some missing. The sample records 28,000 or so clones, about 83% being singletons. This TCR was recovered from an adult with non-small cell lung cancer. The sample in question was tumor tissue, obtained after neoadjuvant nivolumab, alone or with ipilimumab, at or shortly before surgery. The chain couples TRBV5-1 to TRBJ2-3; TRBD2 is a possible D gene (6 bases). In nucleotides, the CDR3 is TGCGCCAGCAGCTTGGGGGTAGCGGTTAGCACAGATACGCAGTATTTT. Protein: CASSLGVAVSTDTQYF.